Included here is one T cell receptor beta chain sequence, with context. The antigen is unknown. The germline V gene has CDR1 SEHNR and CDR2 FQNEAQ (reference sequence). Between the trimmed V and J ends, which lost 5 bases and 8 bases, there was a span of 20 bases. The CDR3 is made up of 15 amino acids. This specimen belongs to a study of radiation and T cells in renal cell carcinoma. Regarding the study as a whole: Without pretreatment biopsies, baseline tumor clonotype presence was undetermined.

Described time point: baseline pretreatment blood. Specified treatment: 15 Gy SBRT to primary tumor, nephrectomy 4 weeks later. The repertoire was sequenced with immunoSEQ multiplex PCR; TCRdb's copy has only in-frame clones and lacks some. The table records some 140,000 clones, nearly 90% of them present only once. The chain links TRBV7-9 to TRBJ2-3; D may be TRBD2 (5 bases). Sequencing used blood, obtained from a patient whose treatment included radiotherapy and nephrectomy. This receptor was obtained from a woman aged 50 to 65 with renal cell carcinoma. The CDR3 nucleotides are TGTGCCAGCAGCCCAATACTAGGGCCGTCGTCTACGCAGTATTTT. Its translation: CASSPILGPSSTQYF.